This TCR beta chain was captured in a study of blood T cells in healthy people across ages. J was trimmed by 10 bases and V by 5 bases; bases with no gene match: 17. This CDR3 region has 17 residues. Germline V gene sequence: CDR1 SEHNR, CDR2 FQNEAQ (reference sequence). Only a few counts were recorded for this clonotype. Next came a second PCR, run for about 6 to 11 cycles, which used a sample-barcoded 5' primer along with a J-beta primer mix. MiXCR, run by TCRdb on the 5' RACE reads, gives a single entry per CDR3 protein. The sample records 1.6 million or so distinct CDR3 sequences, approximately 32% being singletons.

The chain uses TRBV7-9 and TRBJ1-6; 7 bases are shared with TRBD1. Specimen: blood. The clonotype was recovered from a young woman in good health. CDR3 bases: TGTGCCAGCAGCCCCGGAGGGGGCCCTAAGGCGAACTCACCCCTCCACTTT. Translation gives CASSPGGGPKANSPLHF.